This T cell receptor (beta chain) was captured by sequencing in a study of identical twins. TCRdb re-called the 5' RACE reads with MiXCR, one entry per CDR3 protein. Of about 700,000 distinct CDR3 sequences listed, 8.6% were seen once; the top ten hold around 0.95%. The germline V gene encodes CDR1 SQVTM and CDR2 ANQGSEA. The CDR3 totals 12 residues. The V and J ends lost 7 bases and 4 bases respectively, with 10 bases between them. These sequences were also reported in another study, on yellow fever vaccine responses in identical twins. This second report adds: Each twin's T cell response to the vaccine was reported to look partly convergent and partly personalized.

Specimen: PBMCs. The chain carries TRBV29-1 and TRBJ2-2; unclear D gene. This sequence was found in a young woman in good health. For the CDR3, the DNA is TGCAGCGGAACCAGGTTCACCGGGGAGCTGTTTTTT. Translated: CSGTRFTGELFF.